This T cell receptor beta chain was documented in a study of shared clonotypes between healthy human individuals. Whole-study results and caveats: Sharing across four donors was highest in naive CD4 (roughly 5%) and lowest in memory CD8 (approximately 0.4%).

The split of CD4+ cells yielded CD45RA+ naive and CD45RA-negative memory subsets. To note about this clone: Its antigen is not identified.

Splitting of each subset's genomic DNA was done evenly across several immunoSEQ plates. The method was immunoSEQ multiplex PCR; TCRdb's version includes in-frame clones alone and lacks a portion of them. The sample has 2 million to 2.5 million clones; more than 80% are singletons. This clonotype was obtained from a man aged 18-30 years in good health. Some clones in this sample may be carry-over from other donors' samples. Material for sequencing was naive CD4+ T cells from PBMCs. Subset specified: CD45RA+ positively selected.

The CDR3, as DNA: TGTGCCACCAGCCCTGACGGCCCCACAGGTAACACCGGGGAGCTGTTTTTT. Amino acid sequence: CATSPDGPTGNTGELFF. This rearrangement joins TRBV15 to TRBJ2-2, with a tentative D call TRBD1 (5 bases). The CDR3 spans 17 residues. Germline V lookup: CDR1 LNHNV, CDR2 YYDKDF (reference sequence). V shed 5 bases and J shed 2 bases, with 18 bases lying between them.